Here is one T cell receptor beta chain with its context. Seattle patients were enrolled during active infection and followed longitudinally. Germline V gene lookup returns CDR1 SGHNT and CDR2 YYREEE (reference sequence). Trimming took 2 bases from V and 7 from J; bases not matched to a gene: 6. This CDR3 contains 15 residues. The entry originates in a study of blood T cell repertoires in COVID-19. The data were produced by immunoSEQ multiplex PCR, yet TCRdb's version contains in-frame clones alone and is incomplete. The table has around 270,000 clones, 75% to 95% seen once. The chain is built from TRBV5-4 and TRBJ2-1, with TRBD1 matching over 10 bases. The sequencing sample was made of peripheral blood. The TCR was taken from a person aged 18-29 years with COVID-19, enrolled during active disease. The CDR3 spells CASSLGQGVENEQFF. Written as DNA, the CDR3 is TGTGCCAGCAGCTTAGGACAGGGGGTAGAAAATGAGCAGTTCTTC.